This passage covers 20 T cell receptor beta chains from one sample sequenced in a study of immune evolution from preneoplasia to lung adenocarcinoma. Assay used: immunoSEQ multiplex PCR; TCRdb lists only in-frame clones, some missing. The data contain several thousand clones, 75% to 85% of them singletons. Sequenced material: FFPE invasive lung adenocarcinoma tissue. These receptors were taken from a person aged 45-60 years with lung adenocarcinoma.

This clone was counted a few times. V usage is TRBV27 and J usage is TRBJ2-1; D is undetermined. Germline V gene sequence: CDR1 MNHEY, CDR2 SMNVEV (reference sequence). The CDR3 is made up of 13 amino acids. Trimming took off 1 base at V and 5 bases at J, with 6 bases between the two ends. CDR3 sequence (DNA): TGTGCCAGCAGTTTATTCGAGGACAATGAGCAGTTCTTC. Residues: CASSLFEDNEQFF.

This chain links TRBV9 with TRBJ2-1; 8 nucleotides match TRBD1. Germline lookup yields CDR1 SGDLS and CDR2 YYNGEE. Trimming removed 4 bases from V and 6 bases from J; junction bases left unmatched: 6. This CDR3 is 14 amino acids long. Here the CDR3 reads CASSPETGVNEQFF. Written as DNA, the CDR3 is TGTGCCAGCAGCCCGGAGACAGGGGTCAATGAGCAGTTCTTC.

The chain links TRBV5-1 to TRBJ1-2, with 7 bases identical to TRBD1. Germline V gene sequence: CDR1 SGHRS, CDR2 YFSETQ. Trimming removed 4 bases from V and 8 bases from J; junction bases left unmatched: 14. The CDR3 spans 15 residues. CDR3 DNA sequence: TGCGCCAGCAGCAGGGACAGACCTACAGACACGGGCTACACCTTC. This codes for CASSRDRPTDTGYTF.

The chain has TRBV7-2 and TRBJ2-1; possibly TRBD1 or TRBD2 for D (6 bases each). The V gene lost 3 bases and the J gene lost 12 bases, with 27 bases spanning the gap. The germline CDR1 and CDR2 sequences are SGHTA and FQGNSA. The CDR3 has 17 residues. CDR3 protein: CASSFETLAISQGGQFF. The CDR3 nucleotides read TGTGCCAGCAGCTTCGAGACACTAGCAATATCCCAAGGGGGGCAGTTCTTC.

With regard to this clone: The junction shows a germline mismatch at one end, possibly a read error. V usage is TRBV6-5 and J usage is TRBJ2-7; 7 positions match TRBD1. This CDR3 has 12 residues. Germline CDR1 is MNHEY and CDR2 is SVGAGI. CDR3 DNA: TGTGCCAGCAGGCCCCGGACAGGAGGCCTCATCTTC. Protein product: CASRPRTGGLIF.

The chain combines TRBV11-1 with TRBJ2-5, with 8 bases that match TRBD2. V lost 2 bases and J lost 6; bases outside the gene matches: 8. There are 15 residues in the CDR3. Germline V gene data show CDR1 as SGHAT and CDR2 as FQDESV (reference sequence). CDR3 loop: CASSLKTSVVQTQYF. The CDR3 DNA sequence: TGTGCCAGCAGCTTAAAGACTAGCGTCGTACAGACCCAGTACTTC. The whole variable domain, filled in from reference TRBV11-1 and TRBJ2-5, reads EAEVAQSPRYKITEKSQAVAFWCDPISGHATLYWYRQILGQGPELLVQFQDESVVDDSQLPKDRFSAERLKGVDSTLKIQPAELGDSAMYLCASSLKTSVVQTQYFGPGTRLLVL.

V usage is TRBV6-5 and J usage is TRBJ1-4; perhaps TRBD1 as D (6 bases). This CDR3 contains 14 residues. CDR1 MNHEY and CDR2 SVGAGI come from the germline V gene. V shed 6 bases and J shed 1 base, with 9 bases lying between them. CDR3: CASRDSLTNEKLFF. The CDR3 DNA reads as TGTGCCAGCAGGGACAGTCTAACTAATGAAAAACTGTTTTTT.

The CDR3 region is CASSLKRGPVPDTQYF. The DNA for the CDR3 is TGTGCCAGCAGCTTAAAGAGGGGACCAGTTCCGGATACGCAGTATTTT. This chain connects TRBV7-9 to TRBJ2-3; D assignment may be TRBD1 or TRBD2 (5 bases each). The V and J ends lost 2 bases and 6 bases respectively, with 18 bases between them. Germline CDR1 is SEHNR and CDR2 is FQNEAQ (reference sequence). The CDR3 contains 16 residues.

The J gene is TRBJ1-2, the V gene TRBV5-5, with D unresolved. CDR1 is SGHKS, CDR2 YYEKEE, per germline (reference sequence). V was pared by 0 bases and J by 2 bases, with 11 bases between. The CDR3 extends over 15 amino acids. CDR3 in amino acids: CASSLVQVTNYGYTF. The DNA for the CDR3 is TGTGCCAGCAGCTTGGTCCAGGTTACCAACTATGGCTACACCTTC.

V and J are TRBV5-4 and TRBJ2-6; D assignment may be TRBD1 or TRBD2 (5 bases each). This CDR3 contains 14 residues. Germline V gene data show CDR1 as SGHNT and CDR2 as YYREEE (reference sequence). Trimming shortened V by 5 bases and J by 5 bases, and 11 bases separated the two germline ends. The CDR3 here is CASRAGTRANVLTF. CDR3 coding DNA: TGTGCCAGCAGAGCCGGGACCAGGGCCAACGTCCTGACTTTC.

The chain employs TRBV6-1 and TRBJ1-1; perhaps TRBD1 as D (5 bases). V was clipped by 8 bases and J by 4 bases, with 17 bases between them. Germline lookup yields CDR1 MNHNS and CDR2 SASEGT. The CDR3 is made up of 14 amino acids. The CDR3 nucleotides read TGTGCCAGCGGGGGGGTTAAATCTATCACTGAAGCTTTCTTT. Encoded protein: CASGGVKSITEAFF.

This chain joins TRBV19 and TRBJ1-2; possible D gene TRBD1, 5 bases. The V end was cut by 3 bases, the J end by 4 bases, with 15 bases between. The V gene's germline CDR1 is LNHDA and CDR2 SQIVND (reference sequence). The CDR3 runs 15 residues. DNA of the CDR3: TGTGCCAGTAGTATCCTGTTCGGACAAGTCTATGGCTACACCTTC. This translates into CASSILFGQVYGYTF.

This clone was observed a single time. V usage is TRBV18 and J usage is TRBJ1-2; the match to TRBD1 covers 12 bases. The CDR3 loop spans 18 amino acids. The germline CDR1 and CDR2 sequences are KGHSH and LQKENI. V lost 1 base, J lost 7 bases, and 13 bases stayed unmatched. The CDR3 DNA reads as TGTGCCAGCTCACCACTAAACGAGCGGGGACAGGGGGCCCTTGGCTACACCTTC. Protein: CASSPLNERGQGALGYTF.

This clone appeared once. The V gene is TRBV11-2, the J gene TRBJ2-5; 12 bases map to TRBD1. The CDR3 runs 15 residues. The V gene end was trimmed by 4 bases and the J gene end by 5 bases; junction bases not matched to a gene: 5. Per germline, CDR1 SGHAT and CDR2 FQNNGV. The CDR3 DNA is TGTGCCAGCAGCTCCCCCGGGACAGGGGGCGAGACCCAGTACTTC. This codes for CASSSPGTGGETQYF.

This sequence joins TRBV11-2 and TRBJ2-3, with 10 positions matching TRBD2. After removal of 5 bases from V and 6 bases from J, the junction contained 11 bases not matched to a gene. This CDR3 comprises 16 residues. CDR1 is SGHAT, CDR2 FQNNGV, per germline. The CDR3 sequence is CASSRGLLAGTDTQYF. The CDR3 DNA reads as TGTGCCAGCAGCCGAGGACTACTAGCGGGAACGGATACGCAGTATTTT.

The chain joins TRBV30 to TRBJ2-1; 13 bases are shared with TRBD2. The CDR3 extends over 15 amino acids. V was pared by 1 base and J by 7 bases, with 4 bases of the junction left unmatched. The germline CDR1 and CDR2 sequences are GTSNPN and SVGIG (reference sequence). The CDR3 region is CAWSAGLAGANEQFF. The CDR3, as DNA: TGTGCCTGGAGTGCAGGACTAGCGGGAGCAAATGAGCAGTTCTTC.

This clone was detected only a few times. The chain couples TRBV28 to TRBJ2-4; unclear D gene. This CDR3 region has 14 residues. Deletions cut 6 bases from V and 6 bases from J, with 15 bases between. Germline V gene data show CDR1 as MDHEN and CDR2 as SYDVKM. DNA for the CDR3: TGTGCCAGCAGCCCGGCAGTTTGGGCAAACATTCAGTACTTC. Protein product: CASSPAVWANIQYF.

In this sample, this clone turned up once. The chain uses TRBV15 and TRBJ1-4, with D perhaps TRBD1 (5 bases). The CDR3 has 13 residues. Germline CDR1 LNHNV, CDR2 YYDKDF (reference sequence). The V and J ends lost 11 bases and 3 bases respectively, with 13 bases between them. CDR3 bases: TGTGCCTCTCAGAGGGGACCTAATGAAAAACTGTTTTTT. Protein sequence: CASQRGPNEKLFF.

The chain is built from TRBV5-1 and TRBJ2-5, with D possibly TRBD2 on 6 matching bases. The CDR3 is made up of 13 amino acids. The germline V gene has CDR1 SGHRS and CDR2 YFSETQ. V gave up 4 bases and J gave up 4 bases, with 11 bases separating them. CDR3: CASSRQGGETQYF. Written as DNA, the CDR3 is TGCGCCAGCAGCCGGCAGGGAGGAGAGACCCAGTACTTC.

The genes are TRBV4-1 and TRBJ2-1; 9 bases agree with TRBD2. Trimming took 4 bases from V and 4 from J; bases not matched to a gene: 11. CDR3 length: 17 amino acids. In germline, CDR1 is MGHRA, CDR2 YSYEKL. The CDR3: CASSLRERGAQYNEQFF. For the CDR3, the DNA is TGCGCCAGCAGCCTCCGGGAGCGGGGGGCCCAATACAATGAGCAGTTCTTC.